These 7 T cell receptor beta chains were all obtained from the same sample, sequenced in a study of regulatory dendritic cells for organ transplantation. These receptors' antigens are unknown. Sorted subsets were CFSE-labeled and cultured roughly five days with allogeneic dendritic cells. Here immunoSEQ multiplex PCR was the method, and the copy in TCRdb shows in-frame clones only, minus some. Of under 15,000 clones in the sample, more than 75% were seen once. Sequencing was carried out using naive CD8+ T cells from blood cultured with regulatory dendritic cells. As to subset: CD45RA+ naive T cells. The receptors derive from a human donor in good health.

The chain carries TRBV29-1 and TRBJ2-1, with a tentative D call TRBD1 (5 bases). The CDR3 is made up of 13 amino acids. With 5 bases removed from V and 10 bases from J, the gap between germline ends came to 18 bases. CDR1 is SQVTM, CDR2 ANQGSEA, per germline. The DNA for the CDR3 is TGCAGCGTTATCGGTGGCAGACAGAAGGAGCAGTTCTTC. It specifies CSVIGGRQKEQFF.

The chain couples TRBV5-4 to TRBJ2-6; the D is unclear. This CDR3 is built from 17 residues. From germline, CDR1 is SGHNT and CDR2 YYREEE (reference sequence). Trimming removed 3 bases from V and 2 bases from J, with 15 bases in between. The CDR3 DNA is TGTGCCAGCAGCTCCGAGCAGGCCAAGACTGGGGCCAACGTCCTGACTTTC. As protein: CASSSEQAKTGANVLTF.

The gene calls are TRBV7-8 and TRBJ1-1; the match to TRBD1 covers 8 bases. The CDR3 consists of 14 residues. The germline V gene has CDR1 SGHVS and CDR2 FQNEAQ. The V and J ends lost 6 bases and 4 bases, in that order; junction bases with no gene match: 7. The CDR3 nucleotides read TGTGCCAGCAGTGCAGGGGGCGAAATCACTGAAGCTTTCTTT. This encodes CASSAGGEITEAFF.

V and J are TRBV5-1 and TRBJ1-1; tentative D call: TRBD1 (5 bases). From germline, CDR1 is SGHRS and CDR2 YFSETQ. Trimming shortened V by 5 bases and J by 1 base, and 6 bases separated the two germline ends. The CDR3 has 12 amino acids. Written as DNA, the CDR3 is TGCGCCAGCAGAACAGGGAACACTGAAGCTTTCTTT. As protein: CASRTGNTEAFF.

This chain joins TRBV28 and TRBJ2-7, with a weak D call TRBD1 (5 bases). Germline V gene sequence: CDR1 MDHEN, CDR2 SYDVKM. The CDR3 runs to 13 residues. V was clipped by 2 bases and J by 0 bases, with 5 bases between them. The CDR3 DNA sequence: TGTGCCAGCAGTTTAGACAGCTCCTACGAGCAGTACTTC. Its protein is CASSLDSSYEQYF.

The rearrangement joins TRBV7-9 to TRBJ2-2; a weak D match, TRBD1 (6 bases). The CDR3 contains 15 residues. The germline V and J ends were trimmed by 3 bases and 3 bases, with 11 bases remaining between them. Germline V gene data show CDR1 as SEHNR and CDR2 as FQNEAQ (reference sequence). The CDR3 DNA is TGTGCCAGCAGCTTGGACAGACTATACACCGGGGAGCTGTTTTTT. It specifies CASSLDRLYTGELFF. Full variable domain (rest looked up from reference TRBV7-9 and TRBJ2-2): DTGVSQNPRHKITKRGQNVTFRCDPISEHNRLYWYRQTLGQGPEFLTYFQNEAQLEKSRLLSDRFSAERPKGSFSTLEIQRTEQGDSAMYLCASSLDRLYTGELFFGEGSRLTVL.

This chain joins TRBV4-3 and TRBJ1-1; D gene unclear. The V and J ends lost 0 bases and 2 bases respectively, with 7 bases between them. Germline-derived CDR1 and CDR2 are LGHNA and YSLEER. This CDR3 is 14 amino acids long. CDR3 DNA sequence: TGCGCCAGCAGCCAAGACTACGGTAACACTGAAGCTTTCTTT. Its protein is CASSQDYGNTEAFF.